The T cell receptor beta chain under discussion was sequenced for a study of T cell changes during pregnancy in multiple sclerosis. Profiling relied on immunoSEQ multiplex PCR, and the TCRdb table lists in-frame clones only, not all of them. This sample has approximately 100,000 clones; almost 95% occur once, and the top ten carry 0.75% to 0.95%. The CDR3 extends over 16 amino acids. V lost 1 base and J 2 bases, leaving 14 bases between the germline ends. Per the germline V gene, CDR1 is SGHNT and CDR2 is YYREEE (reference sequence). This chain connects TRBV5-4 to TRBJ2-3, with D perhaps TRBD1 (6 bases). The TCR originated in a female donor with multiple sclerosis, enrolled in a pregnancy study. Sequences were derived from peripheral blood, sampled after pregnancy. CDR3 DNA: TGTGCCAGCAGCTTGTCGGTGGGGGCCTTCACAGATACGCAGTATTTT. Translating it yields CASSLSVGAFTDTQYF.